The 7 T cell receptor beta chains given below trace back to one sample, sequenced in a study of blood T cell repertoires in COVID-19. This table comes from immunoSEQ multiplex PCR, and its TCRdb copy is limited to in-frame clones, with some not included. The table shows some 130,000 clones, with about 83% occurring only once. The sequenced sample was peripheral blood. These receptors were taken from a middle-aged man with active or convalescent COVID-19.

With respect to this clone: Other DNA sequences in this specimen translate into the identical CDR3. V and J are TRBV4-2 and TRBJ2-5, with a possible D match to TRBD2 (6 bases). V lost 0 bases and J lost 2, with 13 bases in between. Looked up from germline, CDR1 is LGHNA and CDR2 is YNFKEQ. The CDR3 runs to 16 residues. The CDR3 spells CASSQEGGLSQETQYF. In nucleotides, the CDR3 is TGTGCCAGCAGCCAAGAGGGGGGTCTCAGTCAAGAGACCCAGTACTTC.

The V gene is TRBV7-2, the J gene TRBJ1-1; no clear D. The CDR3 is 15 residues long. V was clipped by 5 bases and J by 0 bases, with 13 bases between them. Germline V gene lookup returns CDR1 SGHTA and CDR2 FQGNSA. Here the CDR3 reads CASSPEGHMNTEAFF. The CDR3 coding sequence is TGTGCCAGCAGCCCGGAGGGCCACATGAACACTGAAGCTTTCTTT.

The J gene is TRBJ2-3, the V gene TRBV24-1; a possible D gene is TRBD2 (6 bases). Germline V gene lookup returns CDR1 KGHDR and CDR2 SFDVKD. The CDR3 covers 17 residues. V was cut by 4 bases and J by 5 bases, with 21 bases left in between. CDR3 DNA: TGTGCCACCAGTGAACGAGCGGGCGGGCCCAACGGAGATACGCAGTATTTT. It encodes CATSERAGGPNGDTQYF.

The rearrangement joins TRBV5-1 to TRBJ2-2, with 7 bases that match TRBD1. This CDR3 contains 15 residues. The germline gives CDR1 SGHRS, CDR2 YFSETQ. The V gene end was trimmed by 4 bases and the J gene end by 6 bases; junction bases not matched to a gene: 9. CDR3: CASSGKGAGAGELFF. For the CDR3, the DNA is TGCGCCAGCAGCGGAAAGGGGGCTGGGGCCGGGGAGCTGTTTTTT.

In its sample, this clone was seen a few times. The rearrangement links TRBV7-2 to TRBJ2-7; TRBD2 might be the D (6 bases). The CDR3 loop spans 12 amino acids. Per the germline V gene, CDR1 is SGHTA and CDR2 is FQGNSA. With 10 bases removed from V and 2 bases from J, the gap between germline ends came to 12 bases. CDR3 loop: CAIGGSPYEQYF. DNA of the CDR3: TGTGCCATCGGAGGGTCACCCTACGAGCAGTACTTC.

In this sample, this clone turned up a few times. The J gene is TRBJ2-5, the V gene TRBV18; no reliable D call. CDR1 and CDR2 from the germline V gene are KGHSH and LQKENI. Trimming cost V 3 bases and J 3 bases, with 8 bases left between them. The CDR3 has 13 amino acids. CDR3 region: CASSPNSEETQYF. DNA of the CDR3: TGTGCCAGCTCACCCAATAGTGAAGAGACCCAGTACTTC.

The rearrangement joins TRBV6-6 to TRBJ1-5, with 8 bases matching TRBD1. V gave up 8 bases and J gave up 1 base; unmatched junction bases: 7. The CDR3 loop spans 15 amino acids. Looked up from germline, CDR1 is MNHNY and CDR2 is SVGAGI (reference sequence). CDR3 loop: CASEERTGSNQPQHF. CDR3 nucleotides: TGTGCCAGCGAAGAACGGACAGGGAGCAATCAGCCCCAGCATTTT.